Listed here are 25 T cell receptor beta chains from one sample, sequenced in a study of response to subunit inactivated influenza vaccine. Each CDR3 protein is one row after TCRdb ran MiXCR on the RT-PCR reads. Among some 600,000 distinct CDR3 sequences listed, around 15% were seen once. This material consisted of PBMCs from blood, taken roughly 15 days before vaccination. Every receptor here comes from a man in his fifties or sixties who received an inactivated influenza vaccine.

J is TRBJ2-6 and V is TRBV5-1; 9 positions match TRBD2. Germline CDR1 and CDR2: SGHRS and YFSETQ. V shed 4 bases, J shed 0 bases, and the junction held 8 bases outside the gene matches. CDR3 length: 18 amino acids. CDR3: CASSATLAGLSGANVLTF. The CDR3 DNA is TGCGCCAGCAGCGCAACACTAGCGGGCCTCTCTGGGGCCAACGTCCTGACTTTC.

This clonotype showed up just a few times. J is TRBJ2-7 and V is TRBV10-3; 9 bases line up with TRBD1. Per the germline V gene, CDR1 is ENHRY and CDR2 is SYGVKD. The CDR3 loop spans 16 amino acids. The V gene end was trimmed by 0 bases and the J gene end by 5 bases; junction bases not matched to a gene: 8. CDR3 loop: CAISESRRQGVHEQYF. The CDR3 nucleotides are TGTGCCATCAGTGAGTCCCGGAGACAGGGGGTCCACGAGCAGTACTTC.

This rearrangement joins TRBV10-3 to TRBJ1-2, with D possibly being TRBD1 (5 bases). The germline V and J ends were trimmed by 6 bases and 8 bases, with 22 bases remaining between them. CDR1 and CDR2 from the germline V gene are ENHRY and SYGVKD. The CDR3 is made up of 15 amino acids. CDR3 in DNA: TGTGCCATCAGCGAACTACAGGAGGCCACGTCGGGCTACACCTTC. Its protein is CAISELQEATSGYTF.

The chain employs TRBV7-9 and TRBJ2-3, with D unclear. The V gene's germline CDR1 is SEHNR and CDR2 FQNEAQ (reference sequence). With 5 bases removed from V and 3 bases from J, the gap between germline ends came to 9 bases. The CDR3 runs to 13 residues. This CDR3 is CASSRPDTDTQYF. Here the CDR3 DNA reads TGTGCCAGCAGCAGACCAGATACAGATACGCAGTATTTT.

J is TRBJ2-1 and V is TRBV29-1; 8 bases map to TRBD2. V lost 6 bases to trimming and J lost 9 bases; unmatched junction nucleotides: 16. The CDR3 totals 15 residues. Germline CDR1 is SQVTM and CDR2 is ANQGSEA. The CDR3 here is CSVRRTSSVELEQFF. The CDR3 DNA follows: TGCAGCGTCCGACGGACTAGCTCGGTTGAACTTGAGCAGTTCTTC.

In this sample, this clonotype turned up a few times. The V and J genes are TRBV14 and TRBJ2-7, with D perhaps assigned TRBD1 or TRBD2 (5 bases each). Trimming left V 3 bases short and J 3 bases short, with 9 bases between. Germline values: CDR1 SGHDN, CDR2 FVKESK. This CDR3 spans 13 amino acids. The CDR3 protein is CASSHSGRYEQYF. The DNA for the CDR3 is TGTGCCAGCAGCCATTCGGGACGCTACGAGCAGTACTTC.

This clonotype was counted many times. V gene TRBV16 combines with J gene TRBJ1-2, with a weak D call TRBD1 (5 bases). Trimming pared 2 bases from V and 4 bases from J, leaving 8 bases between. Germline CDR1 and CDR2: KGHSY and FQNENV. This CDR3 region has 13 residues. CDR3 nucleotide sequence: TGTGCCAGCAGCCAAGTCCAGGGCTATGGCTACACCTTC. It codes for CASSQVQGYGYTF. The variable domain in full, completed from reference TRBV16 and TRBJ1-2, reads GEEVAQTPKHLVRGEGQKAKLYCAPIKGHSYVFWYQQVLKNEFKFLISFQNENVFDETGMPKERFSAKCLPNSPCSLEIQATKLEDSAVYFCASSQVQGYGYTFGSGTRLTVV.

This clonotype was observed many times. The gene calls are TRBV6-1 and TRBJ2-2, with 9 bases fitting TRBD1. This CDR3 comprises 16 residues. Germline-derived CDR1 and CDR2 are MNHNS and SASEGT. V was clipped by 3 bases and J by 4 bases; unmatched bases: 6. CDR3 sequence reads: CASSDGQGMATGELFF. The CDR3 DNA sequence: TGTGCCAGCAGTGACGGACAGGGGATGGCCACCGGGGAGCTGTTTTTT.

This clonotype came up a few times. CDR3: CASSPTDLGQETQYF. DNA of the CDR3: TGTGCCAGCAGCCCAACAGATCTAGGCCAAGAGACCCAGTACTTC. The gene calls are TRBV7-3 and TRBJ2-5; D not certain. The CDR3 spans 15 residues. The germline V and J ends were trimmed by 5 bases and 1 base, with 14 bases remaining between them. CDR1 and CDR2 from the germline V gene are SGHTA and FQGTGA.

The sample holds a few counts of this clonotype. The rearrangement joins TRBV5-5 to TRBJ2-1, with 7 bases that match TRBD2. V shed 6 bases, J shed 2 bases, and the junction held 8 bases outside the gene matches. Germline V gene sequence: CDR1 SGHKS, CDR2 YYEKEE (reference sequence). This CDR3 has 15 amino acids. This CDR3 is CASNLGGGTYNEQFF. In DNA form, the CDR3 reads TGTGCCAGCAACCTCGGGGGAGGGACCTACAATGAGCAGTTCTTC.

The genes are TRBV7-9 and TRBJ2-5; D is undetermined. Trimming removed 5 bases at V and 4 bases at J, with 17 bases between. Germline-derived CDR1 and CDR2 are SEHNR and FQNEAQ (reference sequence). There are 15 residues in the CDR3. CDR3 protein: CASSHGLGSPETQYF. The CDR3 DNA follows: TGTGCCAGCAGCCACGGCCTCGGCAGCCCAGAGACCCAGTACTTC. Filled out from reference TRBV7-9 and TRBJ2-5, the complete variable domain reads DTGVSQNPRHKITKRGQNVTFRCDPISEHNRLYWYRQTLGQGPEFLTYFQNEAQLEKSRLLSDRFSAERPKGSFSTLEIQRTEQGDSAMYLCASSHGLGSPETQYFGPGTRLLVL.

This clonotype was seen a few times. V usage is TRBV6-6 and J usage is TRBJ1-2, with 11 bases identical to TRBD1. Germline CDR1 MNHNY, CDR2 SVGAGI (reference sequence). This CDR3 is 13 amino acids long. V lost 6 bases to trimming and J lost 8 bases; unmatched junction nucleotides: 5. The CDR3 DNA sequence: TGTGCCAGCAGAAGGACAGGGGGCTTAGGCTACACCTTC. Its protein is CASRRTGGLGYTF.

The genes are TRBV10-3 and TRBJ2-3, with TRBD2 identical over 10 bases. Losses at the gene ends were 6 bases for V and 6 bases for J; bases not matched to a gene: 9. Germline V CDR1 and CDR2: ENHRY, SYGVKD. This CDR3 has 15 residues. The DNA of the CDR3 is TGTGCCATCAGAGGACTAGCGGAGACTGGGGATACGCAGTATTTT. Translating gives CAIRGLAETGDTQYF.

In this sample, this clonotype turned up a few times. This chain uses TRBV12-3 or TRBV12-4 with TRBJ1-5; 7 nucleotides line up with TRBD1. The V segment lost 3 bases and the J segment 2 bases; nucleotides outside the gene matches: 7. CDR3 size: 16 residues. DNA for the CDR3: TGTGCCAGCAGTTTTTCGTCAGGGGGAGGCAATCAGCCCCAGCATTTT. Translating it yields CASSFSSGGGNQPQHF.

This clonotype turned up a few times. This chain uses TRBV5-1 with TRBJ2-5; D is unresolved. Germline V gene sequence: CDR1 SGHRS, CDR2 YFSETQ. This CDR3 has 13 amino acids. The V end lost 0 bases, the J end lost 3 bases, and 6 bases lay between the germline ends. CDR3 residues: CASSLEAKETQYF. CDR3 in DNA: TGCGCCAGCAGCTTGGAAGCGAAAGAGACCCAGTACTTC.

Here the CDR3 DNA reads TGTGCCAGCAGCGTACCCGGGACAGGGGGCCGGAACTATGGCTACACCTTC. Its protein is CASSVPGTGGRNYGYTF. This chain uses TRBV9 with TRBJ1-2, with TRBD1 matching over 12 bases. The CDR3 is made up of 17 amino acids. The germline gives CDR1 SGDLS, CDR2 YYNGEE. With 1 base clipped from V and 2 bases from J, the junction kept 6 bases outside the gene matches.

The V gene is TRBV20-1, the J gene TRBJ1-1, with D unclear. The CDR3 runs to 14 residues. Trimming shortened V by 1 base and J by 1 base, and 10 bases separated the two germline ends. CDR1 DFQATT and CDR2 SNEGSKA come from the germline V gene (reference sequence). The DNA of the CDR3 is TGCAGTGCTAGAGTCGGGAGCTCGAACACTGAAGCTTTCTTT. This gives the protein CSARVGSSNTEAFF.

With respect to this clonotype: A much bigger clone sits one base away, suggesting this may be a read error. The rearrangement joins TRBV24-1 to TRBJ2-3; possible D gene TRBD2, 6 bases. Germline V lookup: CDR1 KGHDR, CDR2 SFDVKD. The CDR3 loop spans 14 amino acids. CDR3 region: CATSGSGSTDAQYF. In nucleotides, the CDR3 is TGTGCCACCAGTGGTAGCGGCAGCACAGATGCGCAGTATTTT.

V and J are TRBV3-1 and TRBJ2-3, with 10 bases aligning to TRBD2. Trimming cost V 3 bases and J 1 base; bases outside gene matches: 7. There are 17 residues in the CDR3. Germline V gene sequence: CDR1 LGHDT, CDR2 YNNKEL (reference sequence). CDR3 amino acids: CASSHLGTSGGTDTQYF. In DNA form, the CDR3 reads TGTGCCAGCAGCCACCTGGGCACTAGCGGGGGCACAGATACGCAGTATTTT.

The V gene is TRBV4-1, the J gene TRBJ2-7, with D unresolved. CDR1 and CDR2 (germline): MGHRA, YSYEKL. The CDR3 contains 13 residues. The V gene lost 1 base and the J gene lost 10 bases, with 14 bases spanning the gap. CDR3 sequence reads: CASSQGRPPLQYF. The CDR3 DNA follows: TGCGCCAGCAGCCAAGGACGGCCACCCCTCCAGTACTTC.

The chain combines TRBV2 with TRBJ2-5; unclear D gene. CDR1 SNHLY and CDR2 FYNNEI come from the germline V gene. V was clipped by 3 bases and J by 5 bases, with 10 bases between them. The CDR3 covers 13 residues. The CDR3 DNA reads TGTGCCAGCAGTGACTTGACCCTGGAGACCCAGTACTTC. This gives the protein CASSDLTLETQYF. Filled out from reference TRBV2 and TRBJ2-5, the complete variable domain reads EPEVTQTPSHQVTQMGQEVILRCVPISNHLYFYWYRQILGQKVEFLVSFYNNEISEKSEIFDDQFSVERPDGSNFTLKIRSTKLEDSAMYFCASSDLTLETQYFGPGTRLLVL.

The chain has TRBV7-2 and TRBJ2-5; TRBD2 is a possible D gene (6 bases). The CDR3 contains 13 residues. Germline CDR1 is SGHTA and CDR2 is FQGNSA. V was shortened by 7 bases and J by 5 bases, with 14 bases between the two germline ends. For the CDR3, the DNA is TGTGCCAGCAACGGGGGTTATAGGGAGACCCAGTACTTC. Residues: CASNGGYRETQYF.

Of note for this clonotype: The germline gene is not matched at one end of the junction; a read error may be the cause. The CDR3 reads CAVSEETGADTQYF. In DNA, the CDR3 is TGTGCCGTCAGTGAGGAGACAGGGGCTGATACGCAGTATTTT. The J gene is TRBJ2-3, the V gene TRBV10-3; 8 bases match TRBD1. The CDR3 has 14 residues. CDR1 and CDR2 from the germline V gene are ENHRY and SYGVKD.

V is TRBV20-1 and J is TRBJ1-4; the D gene is possibly TRBD1 (6 bases). Trimming shortened V by 5 bases and J by 12 bases, and 19 bases separated the two germline ends. Germline CDR1 is DFQATT and CDR2 is SNEGSKA (reference sequence). The CDR3 sequence is 13 residues long. The CDR3 loop reads CSALGAAASELFF. The CDR3 region has the DNA TGCAGTGCTTTGGGGGCCGCCGCGTCGGAACTGTTTTTT.

This clonotype was seen a handful of times. This sequence joins TRBV7-2 and TRBJ2-1; 12 nucleotides line up with TRBD1. The V and J ends lost 1 base and 9 bases, in that order; junction bases with no gene match: 10. This CDR3 comprises 17 residues. The germline gives CDR1 SGHTA, CDR2 FQGNSA. CDR3 loop: CASSLVFRDRGRSEQFF. CDR3 sequence (DNA): TGTGCCAGCAGCTTAGTCTTCCGGGACAGGGGGCGCAGTGAGCAGTTCTTC. The variable domain in full, with the rest retrieved from reference TRBV7-2 and TRBJ2-1, is GAGVSQSPSNKVTEKGKDVELRCDPISGHTALYWYRQSLGQGLEFLIYFQGNSAPDKSGLPSDRFSAERTGGSVSTLTIQRTQQEDSAVYLCASSLVFRDRGRSEQFFGPGTRLTVL.